This T cell receptor (beta chain) was sequenced for a study of CD8+CD57+ T cells in acquired aplastic anemia. Study-wide background: Sorted CD4+ and CD8+ cells yielded DNA averaging around 3.2 ug. Points from the study as a whole: Researchers report that about 28 CD8+ CDR3 sequences appeared in both patients and controls. CD8+ Simpson's diversity showed no significant patient-control difference.

CD8+CD57+ cell expansion, shown by flow cytometry, had occurred in the patients selected for sequencing. Profiles of TCR beta VDJ and CDR3 were generated from a genomic DNA template. MiXCR, run by TCRdb on the reads, gives a single entry per CDR3 protein. The sample has some 140,000 distinct CDR3 sequences; over 50% are singletons. The table lists this clonotype with many counts. No antigen is known for it. The receptor was isolated from a human donor with aplastic anemia. The sample consisted of sorted CD4+, CD8+, or CD8+CD57+ T cells (not recorded which) from PBMCs.

In DNA form, the CDR3 reads TGTGCCAGCAGTTTAGTGGGCTCTGGAAACACCATATATTTT. Amino acids: CASSLVGSGNTIYF. The rearrangement joins TRBV12-3 or TRBV12-4 to TRBJ1-3; no firm D call. V gave up 1 base and J gave up 0 bases, with 4 bases separating them. This CDR3 has 14 amino acids.